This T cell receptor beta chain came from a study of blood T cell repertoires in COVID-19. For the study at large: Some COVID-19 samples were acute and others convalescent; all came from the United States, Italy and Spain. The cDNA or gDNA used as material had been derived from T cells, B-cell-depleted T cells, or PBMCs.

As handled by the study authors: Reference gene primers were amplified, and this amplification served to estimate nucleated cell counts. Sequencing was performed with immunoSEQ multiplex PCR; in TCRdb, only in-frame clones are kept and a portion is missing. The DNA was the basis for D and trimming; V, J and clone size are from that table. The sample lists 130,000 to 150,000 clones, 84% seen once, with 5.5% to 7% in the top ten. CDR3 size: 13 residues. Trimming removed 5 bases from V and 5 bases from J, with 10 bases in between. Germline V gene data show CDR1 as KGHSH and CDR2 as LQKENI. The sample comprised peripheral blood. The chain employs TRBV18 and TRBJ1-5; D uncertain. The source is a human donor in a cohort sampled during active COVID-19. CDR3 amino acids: CASSSREDQPQHF. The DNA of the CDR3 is TGTGCCAGCTCATCCCGAGAGGATCAGCCCCAGCATTTT.